The 27 T cell receptor beta chains below all came from one sample that was sequenced in a study of blood T cell repertoires in COVID-19. The table came from immunoSEQ multiplex PCR; TCRdb's copy has only in-frame clones and leaves some out. The repertoire has 150,000 to 200,000 clones, around 85% of them found once; the top ten carry more than 8%. The sample taken for sequencing was peripheral blood. These receptors were obtained from an elderly woman with acute or convalescent COVID-19.

The chain joins TRBV7-2 to TRBJ1-6; 11 nucleotides align to TRBD1. This CDR3 has 17 amino acids. The ends lost 0 bases at V and 8 bases at J; junction bases unmatched: 6. Germline-derived CDR1 and CDR2 are SGHTA and FQGNSA. The CDR3 DNA is TGTGCCAGCAGCTTAGCTGGGACAGGGGGTTTGGATTCACCCCTCCACTTT. It specifies CASSLAGTGGLDSPLHF.

The chain couples TRBV12-5 to TRBJ1-1, with D perhaps TRBD1 (6 bases). Germline V gene data show CDR1 as LGHNT and CDR2 as FRNRAP. V lost 0 bases and J 0 bases, leaving 14 bases between the germline ends. The CDR3 covers 17 residues. The CDR3 bases are TGTGCTAGTGGTTTGGTCCTCGGGGGGCTCATGAACACTGAAGCTTTCTTT. Translating it yields CASGLVLGGLMNTEAFF.

With respect to this clone: This CDR3 fails to terminate in the conserved phenylalanine or tryptophan, so it likely reflects a read error. Because the CDR3's place on the DNA is in doubt, the DNA is left out and the CDR3 is given as listed by TCRdb. The V and J genes are TRBV12-3 or TRBV12-4 and TRBJ1-2; no check of the table's D call, TRBD1, against the DNA was made. The CDR3 numbers 12 amino acids, ends counted. CDR3 amino acids: CASRFRDRGSEL.

V is TRBV7-2 and J is TRBJ1-5; D is uncertain. The V end lost 4 bases, the J end lost 0 bases, and 13 bases lay between the germline ends. The CDR3 has 16 residues. Germline V CDR1 and CDR2: SGHTA, FQGNSA. In DNA, the CDR3 is TGTGCCAGCAGCTCGCCTTCTAGATATAGCAATCAGCCCCAGCATTTT. Its protein product is CASSSPSRYSNQPQHF.

The rearrangement uses TRBV24-1 and TRBJ1-1, with 7 bases matching TRBD1. The CDR3 length is 14 residues. Germline lookup yields CDR1 KGHDR and CDR2 SFDVKD. V was clipped by 7 bases and J by 3 bases; unmatched bases: 7. Written as DNA, the CDR3 is TGTGCCACCAGCCCAACCGGGACAGACACTGAAGCTTTCTTT. Translation gives CATSPTGTDTEAFF.

J is TRBJ1-3 and V is TRBV2; TRBD1 agrees at 7 bases. The V gene's germline CDR1 is SNHLY and CDR2 FYNNEI. V lost 6 bases to trimming and J lost 4 bases; unmatched junction nucleotides: 6. The CDR3 runs 14 residues. The CDR3 protein is CASRLDRAGNTIYF. As DNA, the CDR3 is TGTGCCAGCAGGCTTGACAGGGCCGGAAACACCATATATTTT. The entire variable domain, with the rest obtained from reference TRBV2 and TRBJ1-3, is as follows: EPEVTQTPSHQVTQMGQEVILRCVPISNHLYFYWYRQILGQKVEFLVSFYNNEISEKSEIFDDQFSVERPDGSNFTLKIRSTKLEDSAMYFCASRLDRAGNTIYFGEGSWLTVV.

This rearrangement joins TRBV12-3 or TRBV12-4 to TRBJ1-5; D is ambiguous. This CDR3 is built from 13 residues. Trimming took off 3 bases at V and 1 base at J, with 4 bases between the two ends. Here the CDR3 reads CASSFQSNQPQHF. CDR3 DNA sequence: TGTGCCAGCAGTTTTCAGAGCAATCAGCCCCAGCATTTT.

The rearrangement uses TRBV11-2 and TRBJ2-3; possibly TRBD1 for D (6 bases). Trimming shortened V by 5 bases and J by 4 bases, and 13 bases separated the two germline ends. CDR3 length: 14 amino acids. The germline V gene has CDR1 SGHAT and CDR2 FQNNGV. The CDR3 sequence: CASSRGKGADTQYF. The CDR3 coding sequence is TGTGCCAGCAGCAGAGGGAAGGGGGCAGATACGCAGTATTTT.

The J gene is TRBJ1-5, the V gene TRBV4-3, with D unclear. From germline, CDR1 is LGHNA and CDR2 YSLEER. The CDR3 covers 14 residues. Trimming took 0 bases from V and 6 from J, leaving 9 bases between them. The chain's CDR3 is CASSQDWRSQPQHF. CDR3 nucleotides: TGCGCCAGCAGCCAAGATTGGAGGAGTCAGCCCCAGCATTTT.

The CDR3 here is CASSQVAGETQYF. The CDR3 DNA reads as TGCGCCAGCAGCCAAGTCGCGGGCGAGACCCAGTACTTC. The V call is TRBV4-1, the J call TRBJ2-5; possible D gene TRBD2, 5 bases. Germline-derived CDR1 and CDR2 are MGHRA and YSYEKL. The ends were cut back, 1 base at V and 5 bases at J, with 8 bases in the middle. The CDR3 covers 13 residues.

This clone was observed once. The genes are TRBV24-1 and TRBJ2-3; 10 bases agree with TRBD1. Germline loops: CDR1 KGHDR, CDR2 SFDVKD. This CDR3 comprises 16 residues. V lost 4 bases to trimming and J lost 1 base; unmatched junction nucleotides: 4. For the CDR3, the DNA is TGTGCCACCAGTGACACGACAGGGGGCCGCACAGATACGCAGTATTTT. Protein product: CATSDTTGGRTDTQYF.

CDR3 amino acids: CATSRDLSGGSSGNTIYF. CDR3 bases: TGTGCCACCAGCAGAGATCTATCAGGGGGGTCCTCTGGAAACACCATATATTTT. This rearrangement joins TRBV15 to TRBJ1-3, with 7 nucleotides matching TRBD1. The CDR3 has 18 amino acids. Germline V lookup: CDR1 LNHNV, CDR2 YYDKDF (reference sequence). V dropped 0 bases and J dropped 0; count of bases not matched to a gene: 8.

The chain uses TRBV7-3 and TRBJ2-7; the match to TRBD1 covers 9 bases. The CDR3 length is 14 residues. The V gene end was trimmed by 5 bases and the J gene end by 5 bases; junction bases not matched to a gene: 7. The V gene's germline CDR1 is SGHTA and CDR2 FQGTGA. The CDR3 spells CASSPGTGSNEQYF. The CDR3 nucleotides are TGTGCCAGCAGCCCCGGGACAGGGTCTAACGAGCAGTACTTC.

The chain joins TRBV11-2 to TRBJ1-3; 7 positions match TRBD1. This CDR3 region has 18 residues. From germline, CDR1 is SGHAT and CDR2 FQNNGV. Germline trimming cut 0 bases from V and 0 bases from J; bases unmatched to any gene: 8. The CDR3 here is CASSLDPGGTSSGNTIYF. The CDR3 coding sequence is TGTGCCAGCAGCTTAGATCCAGGGGGAACGTCCTCTGGAAACACCATATATTTT.

This clone has just a few counts. The rearrangement uses TRBV3-1 (or the pseudogene TRBV3-2) and TRBJ2-3; 11 bases match TRBD2. CDR1 and CDR2 (germline): LGHDT, YNNKEL (reference sequence). The CDR3 consists of 17 residues. V was pared by 1 base and J by 3 bases, with 6 bases of the junction left unmatched. The CDR3 protein is CASSQAASGRMTDTQYF. CDR3 nucleotides: TGTGCCAGCAGCCAAGCGGCTAGCGGGAGGATGACAGATACGCAGTATTTT.

This clone was recorded a few times. The chain uses TRBV25-1 and TRBJ1-2, with 9 bases matching TRBD1. CDR1 and CDR2 (germline): MGHDK, SYGVNS. Trimming took 7 bases from V and 6 from J; bases not matched to a gene: 3. CDR3 length: 12 amino acids. The CDR3 spells CASTTGGDGYTF. DNA for the CDR3: TGTGCCAGCACGACAGGGGGTGATGGCTACACCTTC.

The J gene is TRBJ1-2, the V gene TRBV2, with 11 bases that match TRBD1. This CDR3 has 14 amino acids. Germline V gene lookup returns CDR1 SNHLY and CDR2 FYNNEI. V shed 7 bases, J shed 8 bases, and the junction held 9 bases outside the gene matches. CDR3 DNA: TGTGCCAGCAACAGGGACAGGGGGGGTGAGGGCTACACCTTC. Translation gives CASNRDRGGEGYTF.

The CDR3 DNA sequence: TGTGCCAGCAGTGTGACAGCCTTGAGGAGAGCTTTCTTT. Its protein is CASSVTALRRAFF. V and J are TRBV27 and TRBJ1-1; D possibly corresponds to TRBD1 (5 bases). V lost 5 bases and J lost 10, with 17 bases in between. The CDR3 extends over 13 amino acids. Germline V gene sequence: CDR1 MNHEY, CDR2 SMNVEV (reference sequence).

This sequence joins TRBV6-1 and TRBJ2-7; 7 bases are a match to TRBD2. From germline, CDR1 is MNHNS and CDR2 SASEGT. There are 16 residues in the CDR3. V was clipped by 0 bases and J by 0 bases; unmatched bases: 5. As DNA, the CDR3 is TGTGCCAGCAGTGAAGCGGCCCTAGCGGACTCCTACGAGCAGTACTTC. Encoded protein: CASSEAALADSYEQYF.

In regard to this clone: A junction boundary mismatches the germline segment, possibly from a read error. The gene calls are TRBV12-5 and TRBJ1-3, with 8 bases identical to TRBD1. Germline assignment: CDR1 LGHNT and CDR2 FRNRAP. This CDR3 contains 13 residues. CDR3 protein: CASVRDRTPQGGF. DNA for the CDR3: TGTGCTAGTGTGAGGGACAGGACTCCTCAAGGAGGTTTT.

This chain joins TRBV5-4 and TRBJ2-1; tentatively, D is TRBD1 (5 bases). Trimming cost V 0 bases and J 8 bases, with 9 bases left between them. Germline loops: CDR1 SGHNT, CDR2 YYREEE (reference sequence). This CDR3 has 13 amino acids. In nucleotides, the CDR3 is TGTGCCAGCAGCTTGGAGTTCAGGGATGAGCAGTTCTTC. Translating gives CASSLEFRDEQFF.

This sequence joins TRBV3-1 (or the pseudogene TRBV3-2) and TRBJ2-5; no definite D call. The germline V gene has CDR1 LGHDT and CDR2 YNNKEL (reference sequence). This CDR3 comprises 15 residues. V dropped 1 base and J dropped 1 base, with 10 bases sitting between them. CDR3 nucleotides: TGTGCCAGCAGCCAAGTTCGTGCGGCCCAAGAGACCCAGTACTTC. Translation: CASSQVRAAQETQYF.

In DNA, the CDR3 is TGTGCCAGCAGCTTGGACTCAGGGAGGTGGGCTGAAGCTTTCTTT. It is translated as CASSLDSGRWAEAFF. This chain connects TRBV5-4 to TRBJ1-1, with D possibly being TRBD1 (5 bases). Germline V gene lookup returns CDR1 SGHNT and CDR2 YYREEE (reference sequence). The V gene lost 0 bases and the J gene lost 6 bases, with 15 bases spanning the gap. The CDR3 runs to 15 residues.

Notes on this clone: Other DNA sequences in this sample translate to the same CDR3. This chain joins TRBV10-3 and TRBJ1-2, with D perhaps TRBD1 (5 bases). Germline V gene lookup returns CDR1 ENHRY and CDR2 SYGVKD. V lost 4 bases and J 2 bases, leaving 8 bases between the germline ends. This CDR3 contains 13 residues. CDR3 loop: CAISGDRNYGYTF. The CDR3 DNA follows: TGTGCCATCAGTGGTGACAGAAACTATGGCTACACCTTC.

The chain links TRBV7-9 to TRBJ2-2; TRBD2 matches 11 bases. Looked up from germline, CDR1 is SEHNR and CDR2 is FQNEAQ (reference sequence). The ends lost 4 bases at V and 0 bases at J; junction bases unmatched: 4. The CDR3 is 17 amino acids. For the CDR3, the DNA is TGTGCCAGCAGCTCGGGACTAGCGGTAACGAACACCGGGGAGCTGTTTTTT. Residues: CASSSGLAVTNTGELFF.

J is TRBJ1-4 and V is TRBV18; 7 positions agree with TRBD1. The V gene's germline CDR1 is KGHSH and CDR2 LQKENI. The CDR3 runs 15 residues. V was pared by 3 bases and J by 4 bases, with 5 bases of the junction left unmatched. CDR3 amino acids: CASSPQTGNNEKLFF. CDR3 coding DNA: TGTGCCAGCTCACCCCAGACAGGGAATAATGAAAAACTGTTTTTT.

CDR3 nucleotides: TGTGCCAGCAGCCGCCTAGGTTCTGGAAACACCATATATTTT. Protein: CASSRLGSGNTIYF. The chain has TRBV14 and TRBJ1-3, with D unclear. The CDR3 has 14 residues. V was trimmed by 4 bases and J by 1 base, leaving 8 bases between them. CDR1 is SGHDN and CDR2 is FVKESK in the germline V gene.